A single sample is the source of the 26 T cell receptor beta chains below, sequenced in a study of a mutant IDH1 vaccine in newly diagnosed glioma. TCRdb keeps only in-frame clones here, not all; method: immunoSEQ multiplex PCR. The sample has around 100,000 clones, roughly nine tenths seen once; the top ten hold roughly 0.55%. As for time point: week 11, during vaccination. Every vaccination contained 300 ug of the mutant IDH1 20-mer peptide and was paired with topical imiquimod. The antigens of these receptors remain unknown. The sample consisted of PBMCs, taken from a glioma patient whose treatment included an IDH1 peptide vaccine. These TCRs come from a woman aged 50 to 60 with glioma.

This chain joins TRBV27 and TRBJ2-5; no firm D call. Germline lookup yields CDR1 MNHEY and CDR2 SMNVEV (reference sequence). The CDR3 contains 12 residues. Trimming took 3 bases from V and 3 from J, leaving 5 bases between them. The chain's CDR3 is CASSFHEETQYF. The CDR3 DNA reads as TGTGCCAGCAGTTTCCATGAAGAGACCCAGTACTTC.

The CDR3 loop is CASSQDQHRSSYNEQFF. CDR3 coding DNA: TGCGCCAGCAGCCAAGATCAGCACAGGAGTTCATACAATGAGCAGTTCTTC. V usage is TRBV4-1 and J usage is TRBJ2-1; maybe TRBD1 (5 bases). Germline values: CDR1 MGHRA, CDR2 YSYEKL. The CDR3 loop spans 17 amino acids. The V gene lost 0 bases and the J gene lost 4 bases, with 16 bases spanning the gap.

This clone was recorded once. The chain joins TRBV7-9 to TRBJ2-2, with 10 nucleotides matching TRBD1. The germline V gene has CDR1 SEHNR and CDR2 FQNEAQ (reference sequence). The CDR3 totals 17 residues. J was trimmed by 2 bases and V by 2 bases; bases with no gene match: 5. DNA of the CDR3: TGTGCCAGCAGCTTAAAGGGACAGGGGCTTAACACCGGGGAGCTGTTTTTT. This translates into CASSLKGQGLNTGELFF.

V is TRBV7-6 and J is TRBJ2-7; 9 bases are a match to TRBD2. V lost 5 bases, J lost 13 bases, and 12 bases stayed unmatched. Germline CDR1 reads SGHVS; CDR2 reads FNYEAQ. The CDR3 spans 13 residues. The CDR3 DNA sequence: TGTGCCAGCAGCCGAGAAGAGCGGGAGGCCCTCTACTTC. Translated: CASSREEREALYF. The full variable domain, with the rest looked up from reference TRBV7-6 and TRBJ2-7, is GAGVSQSPRYKVTKRGQDVALRCDPISGHVSLYWYRQALGQGPEFLTYFNYEAQQDKSGLPNDRFSAERPEGSISTLTIQRTEQRDSAMYRCASSREEREALYFGPGTRLTVT.

This rearrangement joins TRBV2 to TRBJ1-5, with D possibly TRBD1 on 5 matching bases. The CDR3 is 17 amino acids. V lost 8 bases and J lost 0, with 20 bases in between. Germline V CDR1 and CDR2: SNHLY, FYNNEI. The CDR3 region is CASSRRGRSSSNQPQHF. In DNA form, the CDR3 reads TGTGCCAGCTCCCGTAGGGGACGGAGCAGTAGCAATCAGCCCCAGCATTTT.

The chain combines TRBV30 with TRBJ1-3; 9 bases map to TRBD1. Trimming cost V 1 base and J 4 bases; bases outside gene matches: 11. Germline loops: CDR1 GTSNPN, CDR2 SVGIG (reference sequence). The CDR3 runs 17 residues. The CDR3 is CAWSAHSGQGSGNTIYF. CDR3 bases: TGTGCCTGGAGTGCCCATTCGGGACAGGGATCGGGAAACACCATATATTTT. The variable domain in full, completed from reference TRBV30 and TRBJ1-3, reads SQTIHQWPATLVQPVGSPLSLECTVEGTSNPNLYWYRQAAGRGLQLLFYSVGIGQISSEVPQNLSASRPQDRQFILSSKKLLLSDSGFYLCAWSAHSGQGSGNTIYFGEGSWLTVV.

This clone was detected only once. This chain joins TRBV30 and TRBJ2-7, with 8 bases identical to TRBD2. CDR3 length: 13 residues. The V gene end was trimmed by 4 bases and the J gene end by 7 bases; junction bases not matched to a gene: 9. The germline V gene has CDR1 GTSNPN and CDR2 SVGIG (reference sequence). The CDR3 region is CAWISGRTREQYF. In DNA, the CDR3 is TGTGCCTGGATCAGCGGGAGAACGAGAGAGCAGTACTTC. Drawing the rest from reference TRBV30 and TRBJ2-7, the complete variable domain is SQTIHQWPATLVQPVGSPLSLECTVEGTSNPNLYWYRQAAGRGLQLLFYSVGIGQISSEVPQNLSASRPQDRQFILSSKKLLLSDSGFYLCAWISGRTREQYFGPGTRLTVT.

The genes are TRBV29-1 and TRBJ1-1, with 7 bases fitting TRBD1. Germline-derived CDR1 and CDR2 are SQVTM and ANQGSEA. The CDR3 has 16 residues. V lost 0 bases to trimming and J lost 4 bases; unmatched junction nucleotides: 11. This chain's CDR3 is CSVEESGRGRVTEAFF. The CDR3 nucleotides read TGCAGCGTTGAAGAATCTGGAAGGGGGCGCGTCACTGAAGCTTTCTTT.

The chain is built from TRBV4-2 and TRBJ1-4; D is unresolved. V lost 4 bases and J 4 bases, leaving 13 bases between the germline ends. This CDR3 comprises 15 residues. The germline CDR1 and CDR2 sequences are LGHNA and YNFKEQ. Here the CDR3 DNA reads TGTGCCAGCAGCCGTAGGGCCATCGGTAATGAAAAACTGTTTTTT. It specifies CASSRRAIGNEKLFF.

This clone turned up a few times. The chain carries TRBV27 and TRBJ1-2; D is ambiguous. Germline V gene data show CDR1 as MNHEY and CDR2 as SMNVEV (reference sequence). The CDR3 covers 14 residues. The V end was cut by 3 bases, the J end by 0 bases, with 8 bases between. In DNA, the CDR3 is TGTGCCAGCAGTTTGAGCCCGGCTAACTATGGCTACACCTTC. This translates into CASSLSPANYGYTF.

The count of this clone is one. V and J are TRBV5-4 and TRBJ2-1; the D gene is possibly TRBD2 (5 bases). The germline CDR1 and CDR2 sequences are SGHNT and YYREEE (reference sequence). The CDR3 contains 13 residues. Deletions cut 3 bases from V and 8 bases from J, with 12 bases between. The chain's CDR3 is CASSSDYPYEQFF. The CDR3 DNA is TGTGCCAGCAGCTCAGACTATCCCTATGAGCAGTTCTTC.

The chain links TRBV11-2 to TRBJ2-2, with D unresolved. CDR3 size: 18 residues. V lost 2 bases, J lost 0 bases, and 16 bases lay in between. CDR1 is SGHAT and CDR2 is FQNNGV in the germline V gene. Written as DNA, the CDR3 is TGTGCCAGCAGCTTATTGAGGACCCAAGATCCGAACACCGGGGAGCTGTTTTTT. This translates into CASSLLRTQDPNTGELFF. Filled out from reference TRBV11-2 and TRBJ2-2, the complete variable domain reads EAGVAQSPRYKIIEKRQSVAFWCNPISGHATLYWYQQILGQGPKLLIQFQNNGVVDDSQLPKDRFSAERLKGVDSTLKIQPAKLEDSAVYLCASSLLRTQDPNTGELFFGEGSRLTVL.

The V gene is TRBV10-1, the J gene TRBJ1-1; D might be TRBD1 (5 bases). Germline assignment: CDR1 WNHNN and CDR2 SYGVQD (reference sequence). V was shortened by 6 bases and J by 7 bases, with 18 bases between the two germline ends. The CDR3 extends over 14 amino acids. The CDR3 DNA follows: TGCGCCAGCAGCGCTACGGGACTTTCTGGTGAAGCTTTCTTT. Its translation: CASSATGLSGEAFF.

V and J are TRBV5-1 and TRBJ2-2; D unclear. Looked up from germline, CDR1 is SGHRS and CDR2 is YFSETQ. The CDR3 runs 15 residues. V lost 0 bases to trimming and J lost 3 bases, with 9 bases between them. The DNA for the CDR3 is TGCGCCAGCAGCTTGGGTGAAGGCTACACCGGGGAGCTGTTTTTT. Protein product: CASSLGEGYTGELFF.

The chain uses TRBV6-6 and TRBJ2-2, with D possibly TRBD2 on 6 matching bases. The CDR3 sequence is 14 residues long. V lost 7 bases, J lost 4 bases, and 13 bases lay in between. Germline V gene lookup returns CDR1 MNHNY and CDR2 SVGAGI (reference sequence). The CDR3 DNA sequence: TGTGCCAGCAAAAAGTCCGGGGGCACCGGGGAGCTGTTTTTT. Its translation is CASKKSGGTGELFF.

The genes are TRBV5-1 and TRBJ2-1; perhaps TRBD2 as D (6 bases). The CDR3 contains 16 residues. The germline CDR1 and CDR2 sequences are SGHRS and YFSETQ. V was clipped by 7 bases and J by 0 bases, with 17 bases between them. The DNA of the CDR3 is TGCGCCAGCCAACGGGGCGGGGCCAGCTCCTACAATGAGCAGTTCTTC. It specifies CASQRGGASSYNEQFF.

The chain joins TRBV9 to TRBJ2-7, with 8 nucleotides matching TRBD2. Germline CDR1 and CDR2: SGDLS and YYNGEE. This CDR3 has 17 residues. Trimming cost V 0 bases and J 2 bases; bases outside gene matches: 10. CDR3 region: CASSVGVSGISPYEQYF. The CDR3, as DNA: TGTGCCAGCAGCGTAGGGGTTAGCGGGATTTCCCCCTACGAGCAGTACTTC.

The chain recombines TRBV27 with TRBJ2-4; TRBD1 is a possible D gene (6 bases). Trimming pared 0 bases from V and 0 bases from J, leaving 15 bases between. The CDR3 loop spans 18 amino acids. Per the germline V gene, CDR1 is MNHEY and CDR2 is SMNVEV (reference sequence). The CDR3 DNA follows: TGTGCCAGCAGTTTATCGGGGACATTCGGGATAGCCAAAAACATTCAGTACTTC. Encoded protein: CASSLSGTFGIAKNIQYF.

This clone showed up just a few times. CDR3 bases: TGTGCCAGCAGCCCAATCGGAGAGATCGGGGAGCTGTTTTTT. Translation gives CASSPIGEIGELFF. V is TRBV7-2 and J is TRBJ2-2; D is unresolved. Germline V gene lookup returns CDR1 SGHTA and CDR2 FQGNSA. The V end was cut by 5 bases, the J end by 7 bases, with 14 bases between. The CDR3 contains 14 residues.

The chain has TRBV19 and TRBJ2-7; D is perhaps TRBD1 or TRBD2 (5 bases each). V lost 6 bases and J lost 6, with 21 bases in between. Germline V gives CDR1 LNHDA, CDR2 SQIVND (reference sequence). CDR3 length: 15 residues. The CDR3 loop is CASSLGDGTYGEQYF. DNA for the CDR3: TGTGCCAGTAGCCTCGGCGACGGGACCTACGGCGAGCAGTACTTC.

About this clone itself: This sample also contains other DNA sequences that code for the same CDR3. V gene TRBV5-1 combines with J gene TRBJ2-6; possibly TRBD2 for D (6 bases). Per germline, CDR1 SGHRS and CDR2 YFSETQ. V lost 2 bases, J lost 2 bases, and 8 bases lay in between. CDR3 size: 15 residues. In DNA, the CDR3 is TGCGCCAGCAGCTTAGGAGGGGCTGGGGCCAACGTCCTGACTTTC. As protein: CASSLGGAGANVLTF. Variable domain in full (rest from reference TRBV5-1 and TRBJ2-6): KAGVTQTPRYLIKTRGQQVTLSCSPISGHRSVSWYQQTPGQGLQFLFEYFSETQRNKGNFPGRFSGRQFSNSRSEMNVSTLELGDSALYLCASSLGGAGANVLTFGAGSRLTVL.

In nucleotides, the CDR3 is TGTGCCAGCAGCTTGGGTCCGGGGGGGGGTGGCCAGCCCCAGCATTTT. It is translated as CASSLGPGGGGQPQHF. The chain is built from TRBV5-6 and TRBJ1-5, with a possible D match to TRBD1 (5 bases). Deletions cut 0 bases from V and 7 bases from J, with 17 bases between. This CDR3 is 16 amino acids long. The germline V gene has CDR1 SGHDT and CDR2 YYEEEE. Looking up the rest from reference TRBV5-6 and TRBJ1-5 gives the full variable domain: DAGVTQSPTHLIKTRGQQVTLRCSPKSGHDTVSWYQQALGQGPQFIFQYYEEEERQRGNFPDRFSGHQFPNYSSELNVNALLLGDSALYLCASSLGPGGGGQPQHFGDGTRLSIL.

The chain recombines TRBV7-3 with TRBJ2-2; D unresolved. Trimming took off 2 bases at V and 6 bases at J, with 4 bases between the two ends. Germline V gene data show CDR1 as SGHTA and CDR2 as FQGTGA. The CDR3 has 12 amino acids. CDR3 region: CASSLGPGELFF. CDR3 nucleotides: TGTGCCAGCAGCTTAGGTCCCGGGGAGCTGTTTTTT.

Note on this clone: The junction departs from germline at one end; a sequencing error may be responsible. The rearrangement links TRBV27 to TRBJ1-4, with D unresolved. Germline V lookup: CDR1 MNHEY, CDR2 SMNVEV (reference sequence). CDR3 length equals 19 residues. This chain's CDR3 is CASLPKVGRPLDRFVKTVF. The DNA for the CDR3 is TGTGCCAGCCTCCCAAAGGTGGGCAGGCCCTTAGACCGGTTTGTAAAAACTGTTTTT.

The table lists this clone with a few counts. The V and J genes are TRBV11-1 and TRBJ2-5, with 8 bases that match TRBD2. From germline, CDR1 is SGHAT and CDR2 FQDESV (reference sequence). This CDR3 is built from 12 residues. With V trimmed by 6 bases and J by 9 bases, 6 bases remained unmatched. The CDR3 sequence is CASSGGRRPQYF. The CDR3 DNA sequence: TGTGCCAGCAGTGGCGGGAGGAGGCCCCAGTACTTC.

This chain connects TRBV28 to TRBJ1-1, with 8 bases matching TRBD1. Germline CDR1 and CDR2: MDHEN and SYDVKM. The J segment lost 1 base and the V segment lost 5 bases, leaving 9 bases of the junction unmatched. The CDR3 covers 16 residues. This CDR3 reads CASSTPTGDRNTEAFF. CDR3 coding DNA: TGTGCCAGCAGTACCCCGACAGGGGACCGGAACACTGAAGCTTTCTTT. The complete variable domain, with remaining parts taken from reference TRBV28 and TRBJ1-1, reads DVKVTQSSRYLVKRTGEKVFLECVQDMDHENMFWYRQDPGLGLRLIYFSYDVKMKEKGDIPEGYSVSREKKERFSLILESASTNQTSMYLCASSTPTGDRNTEAFFGQGTRLTVV.